The rows below give T cell receptor beta chains drawn from one sample of a study of blood T cell repertoires in COVID-19. Method: immunoSEQ multiplex PCR; TCRdb's copy keeps in-frame clones and lacks some. The sample yields approximately 90,000 clones, about 89% seen once. Sequenced input: peripheral blood. The receptors originated from a human donor in a cohort sampled during active COVID-19. The CDR3 runs from the conserved cysteine through the conserved F or W. Fields, in order: D gene, V gene, clone size, J gene, CDR3 DNA, CDR3 protein. D genes are given only for firm matches. Some rows have no size entry. The others give once, few or many, or a class for an expanded clone.

d_call: TRBD2
v_call: TRBV27
clone_size: NA
j_call: TRBJ2-3
cdr3_nt: TGTGCCAGCAGTGCCGCGACCTTAGCGGGTCCAGATACGCAGTATTTT
cdr3_aa: CASSAATLAGPDTQYF

d_call: NA
v_call: TRBV2
clone_size: NA
j_call: TRBJ2-1
cdr3_nt: TGTGCCAGCCGTTTACCTAACAATGAGCAGTTCTTC
cdr3_aa: CASRLPNNEQFF

d_call: NA
v_call: TRBV7-9
clone_size: NA
j_call: TRBJ1-1
cdr3_nt: TGTGCCAGCAGCTTAGGGCAGGCGAACACTGAAGCTTTCTTT
cdr3_aa: CASSLGQANTEAFF

d_call: NA
v_call: TRBV4-2
clone_size: few
j_call: TRBJ1-1
cdr3_nt: TGTGCCAGCAGCGCGACAGGCGCGGGCACTGAAGCTTTCTTT
cdr3_aa: CASSATGAGTEAFF

d_call: TRBD1
v_call: TRBV10-3
clone_size: once
j_call: TRBJ1-2
cdr3_nt: TGTGCCATCAGTGATCCGACAGGGGGCAGGTATGATGGCTACACCTTC
cdr3_aa: CAISDPTGGRYDGYTF

d_call: NA
v_call: TRBV5-1
clone_size: NA
j_call: TRBJ1-2
cdr3_nt: TGCGCCAGCAGCTCCCCCCCGCAGGGCGGTTTGCCCTACTATGGCTACACCTTC
cdr3_aa: CASSSPPQGGLPYYGYTF

d_call: TRBD2
v_call: TRBV11-2
clone_size: NA
j_call: TRBJ2-4
cdr3_nt: TGTGCCAGCAGCTCGGGACTAGCTTATAAAAACATTCAGTACTTC
cdr3_aa: CASSSGLAYKNIQYF

d_call: TRBD2
v_call: TRBV19
clone_size: NA
j_call: TRBJ2-5
cdr3_nt: TGTGCCACAAAATCTAGCGGGGGGGCCCGAGAGACCCAGTACTTC
cdr3_aa: CATKSSGGARETQYF

d_call: TRBD2
v_call: TRBV11-2
clone_size: NA
j_call: TRBJ2-2
cdr3_nt: TGTGCCAGCAGCCCGCGAGGAGCGGGGGGGCCGTACACCGGGGAGCTGTTTTTT
cdr3_aa: CASSPRGAGGPYTGELFF

d_call: NA
v_call: TRBV21-1
clone_size: NA
j_call: TRBJ2-6
cdr3_nt: TGTGCCAGGAAATACTCGGACAGGGCCAGATCTGGGGCCAACGTCCTGACTTTC
cdr3_aa: CARKYSDRARSGANVLTF

d_call: TRBD2
v_call: TRBV4-2
clone_size: medium-sized
j_call: TRBJ2-1
cdr3_nt: TGTGCCAGCAGCCAAGCGACGACTAGCGGGGGGCCGTTCCCCTCCTACAATGAGCAGTTCTTC
cdr3_aa: CASSQATTSGGPFPSYNEQFF

d_call: NA
v_call: TRBV9
clone_size: NA
j_call: TRBJ1-5
cdr3_nt: TGTGCCAGCAGCGAGACGGGAGGACTGAATCAGCCCCAGCATTTT
cdr3_aa: CASSETGGLNQPQHF

d_call: TRBD2
v_call: TRBV6-6
clone_size: few
j_call: TRBJ2-5
cdr3_nt: TGTGCCAGCAGTAACTTAGCGGGGGGGACTAAAGAGACCCAGTACTTC
cdr3_aa: CASSNLAGGTKETQYF

d_call: NA
v_call: TRBV19
clone_size: NA
j_call: TRBJ1-1
cdr3_nt: TGTGCCAGTAGTCCCGGACAGCCGGAAGCTTTCTTT
cdr3_aa: CASSPGQPEAFF

d_call: NA
v_call: TRBV5-1
clone_size: NA
j_call: TRBJ2-3
cdr3_nt: TGCGCCAGCAGCAGGCCCACAGGCCGAGATACGCAGTATTTT
cdr3_aa: CASSRPTGRDTQYF

d_call: TRBD1
v_call: TRBV5-1
clone_size: NA
j_call: TRBJ1-4
cdr3_nt: TGCGCCAGCAGCCTCGGCAGGGGGCCCCTTCTGAGGGTGAAAAAACTGTTTTTT
cdr3_aa: CASSLGRGPLLRVKKLFF

d_call: TRBD2
v_call: TRBV5-6
clone_size: NA
j_call: TRBJ2-1
cdr3_nt: TGTGCCAGCAGCGGAACTAGCGGTTTAAGCTCCTACAATGAGCAGTTCTTC
cdr3_aa: CASSGTSGLSSYNEQFF

d_call: TRBD2
v_call: TRBV19
clone_size: NA
j_call: TRBJ2-3
cdr3_nt: TGTGCCAGTAGTTGGACTAGCGGCAGCACTAGCACAGATACGCAGTATTTT
cdr3_aa: CASSWTSGSTSTDTQYF

d_call: TRBD2
v_call: TRBV6-2/TRBV6-3
clone_size: NA
j_call: TRBJ2-3
cdr3_nt: TGTGCCAGCAGTTACTCAGGGACTAGCGGGCCCCACCTTAGCACAGATACGCAGTATTTT
cdr3_aa: CASSYSGTSGPHLSTDTQYF

d_call: NA
v_call: TRBV23-1
clone_size: NA
j_call: TRBJ2-5
cdr3_nt: TGCGCCAGCAGTCAATACCGGGACGCCCAGGGGGAGACCCAGTACTTC
cdr3_aa: CASSQYRDAQGETQYF

d_call: TRBD1
v_call: TRBV4-2
clone_size: NA
j_call: TRBJ2-2
cdr3_nt: TGTGCCAGCAGCCAAGAAGACAGGGGGCGAGCCGGGGAGCTGTTTTTT
cdr3_aa: CASSQEDRGRAGELFF

d_call: TRBD1
v_call: TRBV6-6
clone_size: NA
j_call: TRBJ2-7
cdr3_nt: TGTGCCAGCGAGAGGGACAGATACGAGCAGTACTTC
cdr3_aa: CASERDRYEQYF

d_call: NA
v_call: TRBV15
clone_size: NA
j_call: TRBJ2-2
cdr3_nt: TGTGCCACCAGCAGAGTGGGCTGGGGGCGGAACACCGGGGAGCTGTTTTTT
cdr3_aa: CATSRVGWGRNTGELFF

d_call: NA
v_call: TRBV12-3/TRBV12-4
clone_size: NA
j_call: TRBJ2-1
cdr3_nt: TGTGCCAGCAGTCCCCAGTTAGCGAATGAGCAGTTCTTC
cdr3_aa: CASSPQLANEQFF

d_call: NA
v_call: TRBV6-5
clone_size: NA
j_call: TRBJ1-2
cdr3_nt: TGTGCCAGCACCCAAACTGGGCGCTATGGCTACACCTTC
cdr3_aa: CASTQTGRYGYTF

d_call: TRBD1
v_call: TRBV5-4
clone_size: NA
j_call: TRBJ2-4
cdr3_nt: TGTGCCAGCAGCGCCGACAGGGGAGGTGGAAACATTCAGTACTTC
cdr3_aa: CASSADRGGGNIQYF

d_call: NA
v_call: TRBV27
clone_size: once
j_call: TRBJ1-6
cdr3_nt: TGTGCCAGCAGTTTTCCAGGGTATAATTCACCCCTCCACTTT
cdr3_aa: CASSFPGYNSPLHF

d_call: NA
v_call: TRBV18
clone_size: NA
j_call: TRBJ2-7
cdr3_nt: TGTGCCAGCTCACCCACAGGTGGGGCCTACGAGCAGTACTTC
cdr3_aa: CASSPTGGAYEQYF

d_call: NA
v_call: TRBV10-2
clone_size: NA
j_call: TRBJ2-7
cdr3_nt: TGCGCCAGCCGGGGAAACTCCTACGAGCAGTACTTC
cdr3_aa: CASRGNSYEQYF

d_call: TRBD1
v_call: TRBV5-4
clone_size: NA
j_call: TRBJ1-1
cdr3_nt: TGTGCCAGCAGCCAGACAGGGGGCGCGGAAGCTTTCTTT
cdr3_aa: CASSQTGGAEAFF

d_call: NA
v_call: TRBV7-7
clone_size: NA
j_call: TRBJ1-1
cdr3_nt: TGTGCCAGCAGCCCCACGGTATTAGGGGAGAACACTGAAGCTTTCTTT
cdr3_aa: CASSPTVLGENTEAFF

d_call: TRBD1
v_call: TRBV30
clone_size: NA
j_call: TRBJ2-5
cdr3_nt: TGTGCCTGGAGGCATAACAGGGGATCCCAAGAGACCCAGTACTTC
cdr3_aa: CAWRHNRGSQETQYF

d_call: NA
v_call: TRBV7-9
clone_size: NA
j_call: TRBJ2-1
cdr3_nt: TGTGCCAGCAGCTTAGTCTCTTACAATGAGCAGTTCTTC
cdr3_aa: CASSLVSYNEQFF

d_call: NA
v_call: TRBV12-5
clone_size: NA
j_call: TRBJ1-5
cdr3_nt: TGTGCTAGTGCCCCCTTAAATCAGCCCCAGCATTTT
cdr3_aa: CASAPLNQPQHF

d_call: NA
v_call: TRBV4-1
clone_size: NA
j_call: TRBJ2-1
cdr3_nt: TGCGCCAGCAGCCAATTATACAATGAGCAGTTCTTC
cdr3_aa: CASSQLYNEQFF

d_call: NA
v_call: TRBV4-3
clone_size: NA
j_call: TRBJ2-5
cdr3_nt: TGCGCCAGCAGCCGAGGACTAAGTCAAGAGACCCAGTACTTC
cdr3_aa: CASSRGLSQETQYF

d_call: NA
v_call: TRBV6-5
clone_size: NA
j_call: TRBJ1-6
cdr3_nt: TGTGCCAGCAGCAGACAGGAATCAGGGCGGCGGCACTTT
cdr3_aa: CASSRQESGRRHF

d_call: TRBD2
v_call: TRBV30
clone_size: NA
j_call: TRBJ2-3
cdr3_nt: TGTGCCTGGAGTGGGACCCGGACTAGCGGGGTATTAAATACGCAGTATTTT
cdr3_aa: CAWSGTRTSGVLNTQYF

d_call: TRBD1
v_call: TRBV19
clone_size: once
j_call: TRBJ2-1
cdr3_nt: TGTGCCAGTAGTCTCGGAACAGGGGGTGAGCAGTTCTTC
cdr3_aa: CASSLGTGGEQFF

d_call: NA
v_call: TRBV19
clone_size: once
j_call: TRBJ1-2
cdr3_nt: TGTGCCAGTACGAGAAGGGACTCTGGCTACACCTTC
cdr3_aa: CASTRRDSGYTF

d_call: TRBD1
v_call: TRBV5-5
clone_size: NA
j_call: TRBJ1-5
cdr3_nt: TGTGCCAGCAGCGAAGGGACAGGGGGCAATCAGCCCCAGCATTTT
cdr3_aa: CASSEGTGGNQPQHF

d_call: NA
v_call: TRBV11-2
clone_size: NA
j_call: TRBJ1-3
cdr3_nt: TGTGCCAGCAGCTTAGTCAGCTCTGGAAACACCATATATTTT
cdr3_aa: CASSLVSSGNTIYF

d_call: TRBD2
v_call: TRBV7-9
clone_size: NA
j_call: TRBJ2-5
cdr3_nt: TGTGCCACCACCCCCCCAAGCCTAGCGGAAGAGACCCAGTACTTC
cdr3_aa: CATTPPSLAEETQYF

d_call: NA
v_call: TRBV7-8
clone_size: NA
j_call: TRBJ2-5
cdr3_nt: TGTGCCAGCAGCTTCTCTGGGCGAGAGACCCAGTACTTC
cdr3_aa: CASSFSGRETQYF